This T cell receptor (beta chain) was found in a study of blood T cells in healthy people across ages. General study points: Because donor CMV status was unknown, expanded clonotype changes were possibly confounded. Relative to aged donors, long-lived donors carried more naive CD4+ cells and displayed higher diversity.

Through a sample-barcoded 5' primer and a J-beta primer mix, a second PCR was run for 7 to 11 cycles. Every sample gave at least 3 million paired-end reads containing CDR3. A single record per CDR3 protein comes from TCRdb applying MiXCR to the 5' RACE reads. This sample has approximately 850,000 distinct CDR3 sequences; under 55% occur once, and the top ten carry nearly 20%. The CDR3 covers 16 residues. CDR1 and CDR2 (germline): SEHNR, FQNEAQ (reference sequence). Trimming left V 3 bases short and J 0 bases short, with 13 bases between. With respect to this clonotype: Its matching antigen is unknown.

The receptor was isolated from a man in his 60s in good health. Source material: blood. V and J are TRBV7-9 and TRBJ2-3; D is tentatively TRBD1 or TRBD2 (6 bases each). The CDR3, as DNA: TGTGCCAGCAGCTTCGCGGGACAACCAAGCACAGATACGCAGTATTTT. This sequence encodes CASSFAGQPSTDTQYF.